The 23 T cell receptor beta chains below were found in one sample sequenced in a study of control samples from healthy donors and cancer patients. Libraries were prepared by immunoSEQ multiplex PCR; TCRdb keeps only in-frame clonotypes and omits some of them. The profile covers some 74,000 clones, with over 75% appearing a single time and roughly 5% taken by the ten largest. Sample: blood. The receptors derive from a woman aged 45-59 years in good health.

The V call is TRBV6-2 or TRBV6-3, the J call TRBJ1-1; TRBD1 aligns across 9 bases. The germline V gene has CDR1 MNHEY and CDR2 SVGEGT. Trimming at V came to 5 bases and at J to 5 bases, leaving 12 bases not matched to a gene. This CDR3 has 16 amino acids. The DNA of the CDR3 is TGTGCCAGCAGTCCCTACTTACAGGGGGCTCGGACTGAAGCTTTCTTT. This encodes CASSPYLQGARTEAFF.

The CDR3 nucleotides read TGTGCCAGCAGTTTAGCAACAGGGTACGAGCAGTACTTC. Its protein is CASSLATGYEQYF. This chain uses TRBV12-3 or TRBV12-4 with TRBJ2-7; perhaps TRBD1 as D (6 bases). The CDR3 totals 13 residues. Trimming removed 0 bases from V and 4 bases from J, with 7 bases in between.

The chain employs TRBV6-5 and TRBJ1-6; possible D gene TRBD1, 5 bases. Germline CDR1 reads MNHEY; CDR2 reads SVGAGI. The CDR3 is 14 amino acids. V was pared by 8 bases and J by 5 bases, with 13 bases between. CDR3 protein: CASGRQGDNSPLHF. The CDR3 DNA follows: TGTGCCAGCGGAAGGCAGGGTGATAATTCACCCCTCCACTTT.

This chain connects TRBV11-2 to TRBJ2-3, with 13 nucleotides matching TRBD2. CDR3 length equals 17 residues. The germline V gene has CDR1 SGHAT and CDR2 FQNNGV. J gave up 1 base and V 4 bases, and 5 bases lay outside the gene matches. The CDR3 reads CASSYEGTSGGTDTQYF. CDR3 sequence (DNA): TGTGCCAGCAGCTACGAAGGGACTAGCGGGGGCACAGATACGCAGTATTTT.

V gene TRBV7-9 combines with J gene TRBJ1-1, with D tentatively TRBD1 (5 bases). The germline CDR1 and CDR2 sequences are SEHNR and FQNEAQ (reference sequence). The V end lost 5 bases, the J end lost 6 bases, and 7 bases lay between the germline ends. This CDR3 contains 11 residues. The CDR3 sequence is CASSQGAEAFF. The CDR3 nucleotides read TGTGCCAGCAGCCAAGGGGCTGAAGCTTTCTTT.

The CDR3 here is CASSSAGGETQYF. The DNA of the CDR3 is TGTGCCAGCAGCTCCGCAGGGGGAGAGACCCAGTACTTC. This chain uses TRBV7-2 with TRBJ2-5; 7 bases map to TRBD1. V gave up 4 bases and J gave up 4 bases; unmatched junction bases: 3. The CDR3 runs to 13 residues. Germline lookup yields CDR1 SGHTA and CDR2 FQGNSA. The variable domain in full, completed from reference TRBV7-2 and TRBJ2-5, reads GAGVSQSPSNKVTEKGKDVELRCDPISGHTALYWYRQSLGQGLEFLIYFQGNSAPDKSGLPSDRFSAERTGGSVSTLTIQRTQQEDSAVYLCASSSAGGETQYFGPGTRLLVL.

The chain is built from TRBV18 and TRBJ1-2, with D perhaps TRBD1 (5 bases). The CDR3 extends over 15 amino acids. Germline V gene lookup returns CDR1 KGHSH and CDR2 LQKENI. V gave up 3 bases and J gave up 6 bases, with 17 bases separating them. CDR3 DNA sequence: TGTGCCAGCTCACCTAAAAACGGGGGGACGGATGGCTACACCTTC. Its protein product is CASSPKNGGTDGYTF.

The chain has TRBV18 and TRBJ1-4; D gene unclear. CDR3 length: 12 residues. Trimming took 5 bases from V and 8 from J, leaving 9 bases between them. Per the germline V gene, CDR1 is KGHSH and CDR2 is LQKENI. The DNA of the CDR3 is TGTGCCAGCTCAATCGCTAGGGAAAAACTGTTTTTT. Protein product: CASSIAREKLFF. Looking up the rest from reference TRBV18 and TRBJ1-4 gives the full variable domain: NAGVMQNPRHLVRRRGQEARLRCSPMKGHSHVYWYRQLPEEGLKFMVYLQKENIIDESGMPKERFSAEFPKEGPSILRIQQVVRGDSAAYFCASSIAREKLFFGSGTQLSVL.

The V call is TRBV7-9, the J call TRBJ1-1, with D hard to call. Trimming took 3 bases from V and 11 from J, leaving 13 bases between them. The CDR3 has 12 residues. Germline CDR1 and CDR2: SEHNR and FQNEAQ (reference sequence). For the CDR3, the DNA is TGTGCCAGCAGCTTCCCGGCGGGGAGGGCTTTCTTT. Encoded protein: CASSFPAGRAFF.

The chain links TRBV12-3 or TRBV12-4 to TRBJ1-2; D is ambiguous. This CDR3 has 12 amino acids. Trimming removed 3 bases at V and 4 bases at J, with 6 bases between. The CDR3 DNA follows: TGTGCCAGCAGTTTTCGGGGCTATGGCTACACCTTC. Its protein product is CASSFRGYGYTF.

The rearrangement joins TRBV7-2 to TRBJ2-3; 12 positions match TRBD2. Germline V gene sequence: CDR1 SGHTA, CDR2 FQGNSA. V was clipped by 5 bases and J by 4 bases; unmatched bases: 4. The CDR3 spans 15 residues. CDR3 region: CASSGLAGNPDTQYF. In nucleotides, the CDR3 is TGTGCCAGCAGCGGACTAGCGGGGAATCCAGATACGCAGTATTTT. The entire variable domain, with the rest obtained from reference TRBV7-2 and TRBJ2-3, is as follows: GAGVSQSPSNKVTEKGKDVELRCDPISGHTALYWYRQSLGQGLEFLIYFQGNSAPDKSGLPSDRFSAERTGGSVSTLTIQRTQQEDSAVYLCASSGLAGNPDTQYFGPGTRLTVL.

The chain employs TRBV7-2 and TRBJ2-7; D is possibly TRBD1 (6 bases). V lost 5 bases to trimming and J lost 2 bases, with 10 bases between them. The CDR3 covers 13 residues. Germline V gives CDR1 SGHTA, CDR2 FQGNSA. CDR3 sequence (DNA): TGTGCCAGCAGCGTGGACAGTACCTACGAGCAGTACTTC. This gives the protein CASSVDSTYEQYF.

This clone has just a few counts. The V and J genes are TRBV24-1 and TRBJ2-1; D not resolved. CDR3 length equals 13 residues. Trimming took off 3 bases at V and 8 bases at J, with 10 bases between the two ends. The V gene's germline CDR1 is KGHDR and CDR2 SFDVKD. For the CDR3, the DNA is TGTGCCACCAGTGATCCAGCCGTATATGAGCAGTTCTTC. Its translation is CATSDPAVYEQFF.

The CDR3 region has the DNA TGTGCCTGGAGTGCTCCGACAACCTCGGGAGGAAACACCATATATTTT. Protein: CAWSAPTTSGGNTIYF. V usage is TRBV30 and J usage is TRBJ1-3, with D hard to call. The V end lost 1 base, the J end lost 4 bases, and 17 bases lay between the germline ends. The CDR3 is made up of 16 amino acids. Germline CDR1 and CDR2: GTSNPN and SVGIG (reference sequence).

The rearrangement links TRBV24-1 to TRBJ2-7; D is uncertain. With 6 bases removed from V and 3 bases from J, the gap between germline ends came to 8 bases. CDR1 is KGHDR and CDR2 is SFDVKD in the germline V gene. The CDR3 totals 12 residues. The CDR3 DNA reads as TGTGCCACCAGTTCTTCAGGCTACGAGCAGTACTTC. Translation gives CATSSSGYEQYF.

The chain recombines TRBV2 with TRBJ2-1, with D tentatively TRBD2 (7 bases). Germline-derived CDR1 and CDR2 are SNHLY and FYNNEI. The CDR3 covers 15 residues. Trimming took 4 bases from V and 3 from J, leaving 13 bases between them. The CDR3 region has the DNA TGTGCCAGCAGTGTCTCGGGGGGACACTACAATGAGCAGTTCTTC. Translation gives CASSVSGGHYNEQFF.

The chain has TRBV5-1 and TRBJ1-4; tentatively, D is TRBD1 (6 bases). Germline assignment: CDR1 SGHRS and CDR2 YFSETQ. The CDR3 totals 16 residues. Trimming shortened V by 2 bases and J by 7 bases, and 18 bases separated the two germline ends. CDR3 sequence: CASSFQSTGGSEKLFF. Written as DNA, the CDR3 is TGCGCCAGCAGCTTCCAATCGACAGGTGGAAGTGAAAAACTGTTTTTT.

The chain couples TRBV3-1 (or the pseudogene TRBV3-2) to TRBJ2-7; D remains unclear. Germline V gene sequence: CDR1 LGHDT, CDR2 YNNKEL (reference sequence). With 1 base removed from V and 4 bases from J, the gap between germline ends came to 8 bases. CDR3 size: 13 residues. The CDR3 DNA sequence: TGTGCCAGCAGCCAAGGACGGTTTTACGAGCAGTACTTC. Its protein is CASSQGRFYEQYF.

CDR3 protein: CASSVGQPTNEKLFF. CDR3 sequence (DNA): TGTGCCAGCAGCGTAGGGCAACCAACTAATGAAAAACTGTTTTTT. The rearrangement joins TRBV9 to TRBJ1-4; D not resolved. The CDR3 length is 15 residues. Between the trimmed V and J ends, which lost 0 bases and 0 bases, there was a span of 6 bases. Germline loops: CDR1 SGDLS, CDR2 YYNGEE.

The chain couples TRBV5-4 to TRBJ2-5, with D perhaps TRBD2 (6 bases). The CDR3 contains 15 residues. Germline CDR1 SGHNT, CDR2 YYREEE (reference sequence). Between the trimmed V and J ends, which lost 1 base and 8 bases, there was a span of 18 bases. CDR3 loop: CASSLRKGDSSTQYF. The CDR3 nucleotides are TGTGCCAGCAGCTTGCGTAAAGGGGACTCTAGTACCCAGTACTTC.

The chain is built from TRBV27 and TRBJ1-1, with D possibly TRBD1 on 6 matching bases. Germline V gene lookup returns CDR1 MNHEY and CDR2 SMNVEV (reference sequence). This CDR3 is built from 14 residues. The V and J ends lost 5 bases and 7 bases respectively, with 17 bases between them. In DNA, the CDR3 is TGTGCCAGCAGTCCCGTCGGACAGTACGGTGAAGCTTTCTTT. Translated: CASSPVGQYGEAFF.

This clone has a single count. At one end the junction does not follow the germline gene, possibly because of a read error. The chain links TRBV4-1 to TRBJ1-3, with D uncertain. The CDR3 covers 15 residues. Germline loops: CDR1 MGHRA, CDR2 YSYEKL. The DNA of the CDR3 is TGCGCCAGTAGCCAAGAAAACAGTCCTGGAAACACCATATATTTT. Translation: CASSQENSPGNTIYF.

The chain employs TRBV30 and TRBJ2-1; D might be TRBD1 or TRBD2, each matching 6 bases. Trimming took off 2 bases at V and 9 bases at J, with 14 bases between the two ends. Germline CDR1 and CDR2: GTSNPN and SVGIG (reference sequence). The CDR3 spans 13 residues. CDR3 protein: CAWSTGAFGEQFF. The CDR3 DNA sequence: TGTGCCTGGAGTACGGGGGCTTTCGGTGAGCAGTTCTTC. The whole variable domain, remainder taken from reference TRBV30 and TRBJ2-1, is SQTIHQWPATLVQPVGSPLSLECTVEGTSNPNLYWYRQAAGRGLQLLFYSVGIGQISSEVPQNLSASRPQDRQFILSSKKLLLSDSGFYLCAWSTGAFGEQFFGPGTRLTVL.